One and the same sample provided the 20 T cell receptor beta chains below, sequenced in a study of cytomegalovirus exposure and HLA in healthy donors. PCR amplification relied on 60 Vbeta primers (plus 13 Jbeta primers). Assay: immunoSEQ multiplex PCR; the TCRdb copy retains only in-frame clones and omits some. The table lists about 280,000 clones, roughly 90% of them singletons. Sequenced sample: PBMCs. These receptors were collected from a young woman in good health and CMV-seronegative.

The CDR3, as DNA: TGTGCCAGCAGTGCGCCGGGACAGGGTGGTGAAAAACTGTTTTTT. It encodes CASSAPGQGGEKLFF. The gene calls are TRBV2 and TRBJ1-4, with TRBD1 matching over 9 bases. V lost 4 bases, J lost 7 bases, and 7 bases stayed unmatched. Per the germline V gene, CDR1 is SNHLY and CDR2 is FYNNEI. CDR3 length: 15 amino acids.

A remark on this clone: The sample has other DNA sequences that encode this CDR3 too. This chain links TRBV5-1 with TRBJ2-7; 10 bases match TRBD2. Germline V gives CDR1 SGHRS, CDR2 YFSETQ. There are 17 residues in the CDR3. With V trimmed by 4 bases and J by 5 bases, 15 bases remained unmatched. The CDR3 reads CASSHGLAGAKNHEQYF. CDR3 DNA sequence: TGCGCCAGCAGCCACGGGCTAGCGGGGGCGAAAAACCACGAGCAGTACTTC.

The J gene is TRBJ2-1, the V gene TRBV7-9; D is possibly TRBD2 (5 bases). CDR1 is SEHNR, CDR2 FQNEAQ, per germline (reference sequence). This CDR3 is built from 16 residues. Trimming removed 4 bases from V and 4 bases from J, with 17 bases in between. The CDR3 reads CASSYIQRELYNEQFF. CDR3 in DNA: TGTGCCAGCAGCTATATACAGAGGGAGTTGTACAATGAGCAGTTCTTC.

The genes are TRBV7-3 and TRBJ2-5; D may be TRBD2 (6 bases). CDR3 length: 12 residues. The germline CDR1 and CDR2 sequences are SGHTA and FQGTGA. Trimming took 4 bases from V and 12 from J, leaving 15 bases between them. CDR3 sequence (DNA): TGTGCCAGCAGCTCCCCCGGGACTCTCAAGTACTTC. Protein product: CASSSPGTLKYF. The whole variable domain, remainder taken from reference TRBV7-3 and TRBJ2-5, is GAGVSQTPSNKVTEKGKYVELRCDPISGHTALYWYRQSLGQGPEFLIYFQGTGAADDSGLPNDRFFAVRPEGSVSTLKIQRTERGDSAVYLCASSSPGTLKYFGPGTRLLVL.

The chain uses TRBV19 and TRBJ1-5; 7 bases fit TRBD1. The CDR3 is made up of 15 amino acids. Germline trimming cut 3 bases from V and 4 bases from J; bases unmatched to any gene: 6. Germline CDR1 reads LNHDA; CDR2 reads SQIVND (reference sequence). CDR3 nucleotides: TGTGCCAGTAGTATCGAGGGGGCGGAGAATCAGCCCCAGCATTTT. Protein product: CASSIEGAENQPQHF.

The V call is TRBV6-5, the J call TRBJ2-5; 8 bases agree with TRBD2. V was clipped by 2 bases and J by 2 bases; unmatched bases: 1. The CDR3 is 14 residues long. Germline loops: CDR1 MNHEY, CDR2 SVGAGI. The CDR3 region is CASSYASGQETQYF. CDR3 bases: TGTGCCAGCAGTTACGCTAGCGGGCAAGAGACCCAGTACTTC.

This rearrangement joins TRBV5-4 to TRBJ2-1, with a tentative D call TRBD2 (6 bases). Germline CDR1 reads SGHNT; CDR2 reads YYREEE (reference sequence). The CDR3 extends over 15 amino acids. Trimming cost V 2 bases and J 0 bases, with 9 bases left between them. CDR3 nucleotides: TGTGCCAGCAGCTTAGGAGGGGTCTCCTACAATGAGCAGTTCTTC. This translates into CASSLGGVSYNEQFF.

This clone was observed once. The chain joins TRBV7-8 to TRBJ2-7, with a weak D call TRBD1 (5 bases). The germline gives CDR1 SGHVS, CDR2 FQNEAQ. The CDR3 covers 14 residues. V was pared by 5 bases and J by 0 bases, with 11 bases between. The CDR3 loop is CASSVVDSSYEQYF. Here the CDR3 DNA reads TGTGCCAGCAGCGTAGTAGACAGCTCCTACGAGCAGTACTTC.

The chain recombines TRBV2 with TRBJ2-1, with D hard to call. The V and J ends lost 3 bases and 7 bases respectively, with 19 bases between them. Germline CDR1 and CDR2: SNHLY and FYNNEI. The CDR3 spans 16 residues. This chain's CDR3 is CASSDTDLSSFNEQFF. Written as DNA, the CDR3 is TGTGCCAGCAGTGACACAGATTTATCATCTTTTAATGAGCAGTTCTTC.

The chain carries TRBV2 and TRBJ1-1, with 8 bases lining up with TRBD1. Germline lookup yields CDR1 SNHLY and CDR2 FYNNEI. This CDR3 is 15 amino acids long. V lost 2 bases to trimming and J lost 3 bases; unmatched junction nucleotides: 5. For the CDR3, the DNA is TGTGCCAGCAGTGAAAAGCAGGGGGCGGACACTGAAGCTTTCTTT. Protein sequence: CASSEKQGADTEAFF.

The sample holds one count of this clone. The rearrangement joins TRBV5-1 to TRBJ2-7; no clear D gene. The germline gives CDR1 SGHRS, CDR2 YFSETQ. V gave up 2 bases and J gave up 0 bases, with 9 bases separating them. The CDR3 has 14 amino acids. CDR3 DNA sequence: TGCGCCAGCAGCTTCGGCCACAGCTCCTACGAGCAGTACTTC. Translated: CASSFGHSSYEQYF.

J is TRBJ1-5 and V is TRBV5-5; D is ambiguous. There are 14 residues in the CDR3. Per the germline V gene, CDR1 is SGHKS and CDR2 is YYEKEE (reference sequence). Trimming shortened V by 1 base and J by 3 bases, and 8 bases separated the two germline ends. In DNA, the CDR3 is TGTGCCAGCAGCTTGAGCTCCGCCAATCAGCCCCAGCATTTT. It translates to CASSLSSANQPQHF.

The chain recombines TRBV18 with TRBJ1-3; unclear D gene. V was trimmed by 0 bases and J by 0 bases, leaving 9 bases between them. CDR3 size: 16 residues. Germline V gives CDR1 KGHSH, CDR2 LQKENI. CDR3 amino acids: CASSPPAGLSGNTIYF. Here the CDR3 DNA reads TGTGCCAGCTCACCACCGGCAGGTCTCTCTGGAAACACCATATATTTT.

This clone was counted a few times. The genes are TRBV10-3 and TRBJ1-1, with D possibly TRBD1 on 6 matching bases. Between the trimmed V and J ends, which lost 4 bases and 3 bases, there was a span of 18 bases. There are 16 residues in the CDR3. Germline V gene lookup returns CDR1 ENHRY and CDR2 SYGVKD. CDR3 DNA: TGTGCCATCAGTGGGCTCCCGGGACAACTACACACTGAAGCTTTCTTT. This encodes CAISGLPGQLHTEAFF.

The J gene is TRBJ2-3, the V gene TRBV10-3; 8 nucleotides line up with TRBD1. Germline V lookup: CDR1 ENHRY, CDR2 SYGVKD. V dropped 5 bases and J dropped 2; count of bases not matched to a gene: 3. This CDR3 spans 14 amino acids. The CDR3: CAISNRGNTDTQYF. CDR3 nucleotide sequence: TGTGCCATCAGTAACAGGGGGAACACAGATACGCAGTATTTT.

The gene calls are TRBV6-5 and TRBJ2-7, with TRBD2 as a possible D gene (7 bases). Germline-derived CDR1 and CDR2 are MNHEY and SVGAGI. The CDR3 covers 12 residues. Trimming removed 5 bases at V and 9 bases at J, with 14 bases between. The chain's CDR3 is CASSTQGRGQYF. The CDR3 bases are TGTGCCAGCAGTACTCAGGGGAGGGGGCAGTACTTC.

The V call is TRBV20-1, the J call TRBJ2-7; D is perhaps TRBD2 (6 bases). Germline-derived CDR1 and CDR2 are DFQATT and SNEGSKA (reference sequence). The ends were cut back, 5 bases at V and 2 bases at J, with 7 bases in the middle. CDR3 length equals 11 residues. CDR3 coding DNA: TGCAGTGCTCCGGGAGCCTACGAGCAGTACTTC. As protein: CSAPGAYEQYF.

The rearrangement joins TRBV6-5 to TRBJ2-5; TRBD2 is a possible D gene (5 bases). CDR1 is MNHEY and CDR2 is SVGAGI in the germline V gene. The CDR3 totals 14 residues. The ends were cut back, 6 bases at V and 1 base at J, with 12 bases in the middle. In DNA, the CDR3 is TGTGCCAGCAGGGGCCTGAGGGCCCAAGAGACCCAGTACTTC. Residues: CASRGLRAQETQYF.

The chain combines TRBV4-1 with TRBJ2-3; 10 nucleotides match TRBD2. This CDR3 spans 19 amino acids. With V trimmed by 4 bases and J by 0 bases, 13 bases remained unmatched. Per germline, CDR1 MGHRA and CDR2 YSYEKL. CDR3 amino acids: CASSPVLAGTATSTDTQYF. CDR3 DNA: TGCGCCAGCAGCCCCGTACTAGCGGGGACAGCCACTAGCACAGATACGCAGTATTTT.

The CDR3 sequence: CASSLGASYEQYF. DNA of the CDR3: TGTGCCAGCAGCTTGGGGGCTTCCTACGAGCAGTACTTC. The chain links TRBV7-9 to TRBJ2-7; weak D call: TRBD1 (6 bases). In germline, CDR1 is SEHNR, CDR2 FQNEAQ (reference sequence). CDR3 length equals 13 residues. V lost 3 bases and J 1 base, leaving 7 bases between the germline ends.